One T cell receptor beta chain is described in this entry. This entry belongs to a study of tumor-infiltrating lymphocytes in primary liver carcinoma. Blood RNA came from unsorted whole blood; germline DNA was also extracted. A constant-region primer primed TCR beta cDNA synthesis from about 490 ng of total RNA. Libraries for TCR beta were built through three nested multiplex PCR rounds, which together made up a slightly modified ARM-PCR procedure. TRBV1-TRBV30 forward primers paired with a C-beta reverse primer were used in the first two PCR rounds, which ran approximately 10 cycles each. TCRdb re-called the multiplex PCR reads through MiXCR, storing one row per CDR3 protein. The sample carries just over 300,000 distinct CDR3 sequences, roughly three fifths recorded once. The CDR3 is 12 residues long. Between the trimmed V and J ends, which lost 3 bases and 8 bases, there was a span of 12 bases. Germline CDR1 and CDR2: GTSNPN and SVGIG (reference sequence).

The sequence was obtained from a woman aged 25 to 45 with primary liver carcinoma and hepatitis B virus infection. V and J are TRBV30 and TRBJ2-3; D unresolved. Source material: peripheral blood. The CDR3 nucleotides read TGTGCCTGGAGCGTGGATCGTGGTACGCAGTATTTT. Its translation: CAWSVDRGTQYF.